There are many counts of the clone carrying this T cell receptor (beta chain). This record belongs to a study of T cells after yellow fever vaccination. The germline gives CDR1 SQVTM, CDR2 ANQGSEA. The V gene lost 6 bases and the J gene lost 6 bases, with 15 bases spanning the gap. The CDR3 totals 13 residues. Via MiXCR, TCRdb re-called the 5' RACE reads, giving one row per CDR3 protein. The sample lists around 140,000 distinct CDR3 sequences; around 6.3% were seen once. This chain uses TRBV29-1 with TRBJ2-1; D is possibly TRBD2 (6 bases). The origin of this receptor is a man aged 25 to 40 who received the YFV17D yellow fever vaccine. The sample here was CD4+ T cells sorted from PBMCs, taken 10 days after the yellow fever booster vaccination. CDR3 sequence reads: CSVRGGKSNEQFF. DNA of the CDR3: TGCAGCGTCCGCGGAGGGAAGTCCAATGAGCAGTTCTTC.